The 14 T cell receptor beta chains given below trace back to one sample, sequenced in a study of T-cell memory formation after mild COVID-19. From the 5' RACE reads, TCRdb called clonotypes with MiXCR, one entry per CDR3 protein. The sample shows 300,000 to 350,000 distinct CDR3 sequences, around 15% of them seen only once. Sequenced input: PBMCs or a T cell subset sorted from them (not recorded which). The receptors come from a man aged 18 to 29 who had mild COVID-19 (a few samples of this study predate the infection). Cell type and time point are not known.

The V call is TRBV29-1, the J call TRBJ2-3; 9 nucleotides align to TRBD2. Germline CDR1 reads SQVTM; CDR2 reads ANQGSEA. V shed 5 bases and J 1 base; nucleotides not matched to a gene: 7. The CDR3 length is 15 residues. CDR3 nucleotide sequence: TGCAGCGTTCAGAGACTAGCGGATCGCACAGATACGCAGTATTTT. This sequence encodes CSVQRLADRTDTQYF.

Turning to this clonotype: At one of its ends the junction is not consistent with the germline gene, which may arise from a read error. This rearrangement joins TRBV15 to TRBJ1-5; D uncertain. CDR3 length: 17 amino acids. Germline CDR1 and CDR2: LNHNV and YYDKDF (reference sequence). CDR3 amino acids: CATSHTGGQYSNQPRHF. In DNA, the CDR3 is TGTGCCACCAGCCACACGGGTGGCCAATATAGCAATCAGCCCCGGCATTTT. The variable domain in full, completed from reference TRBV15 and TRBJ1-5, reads DAMVIQNPRYQVTQFGKPVTLSCSQTLNHNVMYWYQQKSSQAPKLLFHYYDKDFNNEADTPDNFQSRRPNTSFCFLDIRSPGLGDTAMYLCATSHTGGQYSNQPRHFGDGTRLSIL.

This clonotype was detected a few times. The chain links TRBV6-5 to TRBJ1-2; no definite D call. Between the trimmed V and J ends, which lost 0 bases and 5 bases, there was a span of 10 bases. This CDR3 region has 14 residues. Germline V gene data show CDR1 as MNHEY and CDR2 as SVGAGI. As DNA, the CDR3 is TGTGCCAGCAGTTACTCGAGGCCGGGGTATGGCTACACCTTC. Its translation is CASSYSRPGYGYTF.

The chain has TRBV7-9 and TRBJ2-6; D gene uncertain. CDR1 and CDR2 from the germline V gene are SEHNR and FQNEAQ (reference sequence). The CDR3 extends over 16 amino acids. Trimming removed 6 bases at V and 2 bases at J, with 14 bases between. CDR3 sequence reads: CASRPYVVPGANVLTF. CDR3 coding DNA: TGTGCCAGCAGGCCGTACGTGGTCCCTGGGGCCAACGTCCTGACTTTC.

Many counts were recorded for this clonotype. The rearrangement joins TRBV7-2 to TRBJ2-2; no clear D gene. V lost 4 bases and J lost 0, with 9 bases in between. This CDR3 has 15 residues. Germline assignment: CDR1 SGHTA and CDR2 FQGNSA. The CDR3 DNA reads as TGTGCCAGCAGCTGGACGCTTACGAACACCGGGGAGCTGTTTTTT. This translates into CASSWTLTNTGELFF.

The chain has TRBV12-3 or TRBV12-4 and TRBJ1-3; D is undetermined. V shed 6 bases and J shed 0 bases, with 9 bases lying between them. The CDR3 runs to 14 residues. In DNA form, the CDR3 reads TGTGCCAGCAGCCCCGGTCTCTCTGGAAACACCATATATTTT. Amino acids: CASSPGLSGNTIYF.

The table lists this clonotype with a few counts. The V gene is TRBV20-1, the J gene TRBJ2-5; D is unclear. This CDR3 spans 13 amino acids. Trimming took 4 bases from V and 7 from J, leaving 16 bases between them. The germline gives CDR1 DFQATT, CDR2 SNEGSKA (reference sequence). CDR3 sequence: CSAMVVPPGTQYF. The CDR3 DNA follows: TGCAGTGCTATGGTAGTACCCCCCGGGACCCAGTACTTC.

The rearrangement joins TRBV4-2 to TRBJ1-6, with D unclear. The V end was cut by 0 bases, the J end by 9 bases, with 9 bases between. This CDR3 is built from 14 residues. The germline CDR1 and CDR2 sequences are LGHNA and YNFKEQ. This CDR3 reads CASSQEAASSPLHF. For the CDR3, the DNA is TGTGCCAGCAGCCAAGAAGCGGCGAGTTCACCCCTCCACTTT.

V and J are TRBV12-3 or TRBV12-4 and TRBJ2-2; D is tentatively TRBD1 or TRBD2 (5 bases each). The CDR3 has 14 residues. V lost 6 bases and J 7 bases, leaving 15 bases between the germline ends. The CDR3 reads CASSRGRTNGELFF. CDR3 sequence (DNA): TGTGCCAGCAGCCGGGGACGTACCAACGGGGAGCTGTTTTTT.

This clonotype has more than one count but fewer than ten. The CDR3 loop reads CASSRVGGENTEAFF. The DNA of the CDR3 is TGTGCCAGCAGCCGGGTGGGAGGAGAGAACACTGAAGCTTTCTTT. The gene calls are TRBV7-9 and TRBJ1-1; no definite D call. The CDR3 extends over 15 amino acids. Trimming removed 5 bases from V and 1 base from J, with 14 bases in between. Germline CDR1 and CDR2: SEHNR and FQNEAQ (reference sequence).

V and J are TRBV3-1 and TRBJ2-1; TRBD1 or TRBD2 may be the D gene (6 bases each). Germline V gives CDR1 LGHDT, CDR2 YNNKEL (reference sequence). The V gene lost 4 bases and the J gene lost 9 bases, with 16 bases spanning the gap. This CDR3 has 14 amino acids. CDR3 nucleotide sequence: TGTGCCAGCAGCCCCGCCGGGGGCTTGGGTGAGCAGTTCTTC. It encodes CASSPAGGLGEQFF.

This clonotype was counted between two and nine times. The CDR3 region is CASSSAGLGYEQYF. The CDR3 region has the DNA TGTGCCAGCAGTTCCGCGGGACTAGGCTACGAGCAGTACTTC. The gene calls are TRBV6-2 or TRBV6-3 and TRBJ2-7; 8 bases line up with TRBD2. Germline V gene lookup returns CDR1 MNHEY and CDR2 SVGEGT. This CDR3 has 14 amino acids. After removal of 4 bases from V and 3 bases from J, the junction contained 5 bases not matched to a gene.

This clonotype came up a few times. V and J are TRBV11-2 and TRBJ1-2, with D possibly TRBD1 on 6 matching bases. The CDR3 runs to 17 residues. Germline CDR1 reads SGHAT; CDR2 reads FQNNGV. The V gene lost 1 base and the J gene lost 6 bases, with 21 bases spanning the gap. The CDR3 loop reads CASSLALAVGGADGYTF. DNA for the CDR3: TGTGCCAGCAGCTTAGCCCTCGCCGTGGGGGGCGCCGATGGCTACACCTTC.

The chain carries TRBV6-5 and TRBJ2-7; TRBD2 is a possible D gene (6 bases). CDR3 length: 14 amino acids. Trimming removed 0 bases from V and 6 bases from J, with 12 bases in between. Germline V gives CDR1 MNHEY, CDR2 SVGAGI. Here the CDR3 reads CASSYSWGLGEQYF. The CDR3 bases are TGTGCCAGCAGTTACTCATGGGGACTGGGCGAGCAGTACTTC.